This is a list of T cell receptor beta chains from one sample in a study of PD-1 blockade in mismatch repair-deficient tumors. Profiled with immunoSEQ multiplex PCR; TCRdb holds only in-frame clones, not every one. The table lists tens of thousands of clones, over 70% of them singletons. The sequencing used peripheral blood, collected 12 weeks after starting pembrolizumab. The source of these receptors is an adult with mismatch repair-deficient cancer. Both conserved end residues are part of each CDR3. The order of the fields is CDR3 length, clone size, V gene, J gene, D gene, CDR3 protein, CDR3 DNA. D genes are given only for firm matches. Part of the rows lack a size; the others show once, few, many or a class for expanded clones.

12	NA	TRBV30	TRBJ1-1	NA	CAWTQKDRGAFF	TGTGCCTGGACTCAGAAGGACCGAGGAGCTTTCTTT
11	NA	TRBV30	TRBJ1-1	NA	CAAFGGTEAFF	TGTGCTGCTTTCGGGGGAACTGAAGCTTTCTTT
12	NA	TRBV6-1	TRBJ2-7	NA	CASRKTAYEQYF	TGTGCCAGCAGAAAGACAGCCTACGAGCAGTACTTC
13	NA	TRBV11-3	TRBJ2-3	TRBD1	CASSFQGADTQYF	TGTGCCAGCAGCTTCCAGGGGGCAGATACGCAGTATTTT
12	NA	TRBV6-5	TRBJ2-1	NA	CASGYTYNEQFF	TGTGCCAGCGGGTACACATACAATGAGCAGTTCTTC
14	NA	TRBV6-5	TRBJ2-7	NA	CASSYGQSSYEQYF	TGTGCCAGCAGTTATGGGCAGAGCTCCTACGAGCAGTACTTC
15	NA	TRBV18	TRBJ1-4	NA	CASSPLDGEGEKLFF	TGTGCCAGCTCACCTTTGGACGGGGAGGGTGAAAAACTGTTTTTT
11	NA	TRBV20-1	TRBJ2-1	NA	CSAYDTHEQFF	TGCAGTGCTTATGATACACATGAGCAGTTCTTC
18	NA	TRBV12-5	TRBJ1-5	NA	CASGGVRAGESNNQPQHF	TGTGCTAGTGGTGGGGTCCGGGCAGGGGAATCCAACAATCAGCCCCAGCATTTT
11	NA	TRBV10-2	TRBJ2-1	NA	CASRLGNEQFF	TGCGCCAGCAGGTTGGGAAATGAGCAGTTCTTC
18	NA	TRBV7-8	TRBJ1-5	TRBD1	CASSLGGQGASYNQPQHF	TGTGCCAGCAGCTTAGGTGGACAGGGGGCTTCTTACAATCAGCCCCAGCATTTT
15	NA	TRBV21-1	TRBJ2-3	NA	CASSNLTRHTDTQYF	TGTGCCAGCAGCAACTTGACTCGACACACAGATACGCAGTATTTT
17	NA	TRBV30	TRBJ2-4	TRBD1	CAWSVRDSKRAKNIQYF	TGTGCCTGGAGTGTTCGGGACAGCAAACGAGCAAAAAACATTCAGTACTTC
14	once	TRBV30	TRBJ2-2	NA	CAWSVSSRGGELFF	TGTGCCTGGAGTGTTAGCTCCCGGGGGGGGGAGCTGTTTTTT
13	NA	TRBV6-1	TRBJ1-3	NA	CASSVSSGNTIYF	TGTGCCAGCAGTGTCAGCTCTGGAAACACCATATATTTT
13	NA	TRBV7-9	TRBJ1-2	TRBD1	CASSLGQGYGYTF	TGTGCCAGCAGCCTGGGACAGGGCTATGGCTACACCTTC
16	NA	TRBV28	TRBJ2-5	TRBD2	CASSPVAGGVGETQYF	TGTGCCAGCAGTCCGGTAGCGGGAGGGGTGGGCGAGACCCAGTACTTC
12	NA	TRBV2	TRBJ1-1	NA	CASRDGALVAFF	TGTGCCAGCCGGGACGGAGCCCTAGTAGCTTTCTTT
14	NA	TRBV5-4	TRBJ1-2	NA	CASSLDRAGYGYTF	TGTGCCAGCAGCTTGGACAGGGCGGGCTATGGCTACACCTTC
13	NA	TRBV30	TRBJ2-5	NA	CAWSVEGGETQYF	TGTGCCTGGAGTGTCGAGGGTGGGGAGACCCAGTACTTC
15	NA	TRBV6-5	TRBJ2-2	NA	CASIVDRINTGELFF	TGTGCCAGCATCGTCGACAGGATAAACACCGGGGAGCTGTTTTTT
14	NA	TRBV11-3	TRBJ1-1	NA	CASSSYGGYTEAFF	TGTGCCAGCAGCTCCTACGGAGGGTACACTGAAGCTTTCTTT
18	NA	TRBV25-1	TRBJ2-2	NA	CASSEPRAGARRTGELFF	TGTGCCAGCAGTGAACCCCGAGCAGGGGCGAGGAGGACCGGGGAGCTGTTTTTT
13	NA	TRBV5-1	TRBJ2-7	NA	CASSPQGVYEQYF	TGCGCCAGCAGCCCCCAAGGGGTTTACGAGCAGTACTTC
16	once	TRBV5-1	TRBJ2-1	TRBD2	CASSPGGSGPYNEQFF	TGCGCCAGCAGCCCCGGTGGTAGCGGGCCCTACAATGAGCAGTTCTTC
16	NA	TRBV15	TRBJ2-1	NA	CATSRVGGSSVDEQFF	TGTGCCACCAGCAGAGTGGGGGGATCAAGTGTCGATGAGCAGTTCTTC
13	NA	TRBV6-5	TRBJ2-5	TRBD1	CASRQGDRETQYF	TGTGCCAGCAGGCAGGGGGATCGAGAGACCCAGTACTTC
15	NA	TRBV11-2	TRBJ2-1	TRBD2	CASSFILAGFNEQFF	TGTGCCAGCAGCTTCATCCTAGCGGGATTTAATGAGCAGTTCTTC
15	NA	TRBV5-5	TRBJ2-7	TRBD2	CASSQVSGSYYEQYF	TGTGCCAGCAGCCAGGTTAGCGGGTCCTACTACGAGCAGTACTTC
17	NA	TRBV4-2	TRBJ1-4	TRBD1	CASSHQQGIYTNEKLFF	TGTGCCAGCAGCCATCAACAGGGGATTTATACTAATGAAAAACTGTTTTTT
14	NA	TRBV29-1	TRBJ2-7	NA	CSVGPQGSKGEQYF	TGCAGCGTGGGTCCTCAGGGGTCAAAGGGAGAGCAGTACTTC